The next 24 T cell receptor beta chains were all read from a single sample in a study of CD8 T cells in ankylosing spondylitis. Each CDR3 protein is one row after TCRdb ran MiXCR on the 5' RACE reads. In the table there are about 150,000 distinct CDR3 sequences, under 35% of which are singletons. The sequenced sample was synovial fluid, either unsorted or a sorted T cell fraction (not recorded which). All receptors come from a male donor with ankylosing spondylitis.

The J gene is TRBJ1-1, the V gene TRBV20-1; 7 nucleotides align to TRBD1. V lost 2 bases, J lost 3 bases, and 3 bases stayed unmatched. Germline CDR1 and CDR2: DFQATT and SNEGSKA (reference sequence). The CDR3 has 13 amino acids. As DNA, the CDR3 is TGCAGTGCTAGACCCCAGGGGGACACTGAAGCTTTCTTT. Translation: CSARPQGDTEAFF.

This clonotype was observed a handful of times. The rearrangement links TRBV12-3 or TRBV12-4 to TRBJ2-5; either TRBD1 or TRBD2 may fit D (5 bases each). This CDR3 has 14 residues. With 6 bases removed from V and 2 bases from J, the gap between germline ends came to 13 bases. For the CDR3, the DNA is TGTGCCAGCAGCGCCTCCGGGGCGCAAGAGACCCAGTACTTC. Translation gives CASSASGAQETQYF.

CDR3 DNA: TGCAGCCTCAGGGGATTCACAGATACGCAGTATTTT. Its protein product is CSLRGFTDTQYF. The rearrangement links TRBV20-1 to TRBJ2-3, with D perhaps TRBD1 (6 bases). CDR1 and CDR2 (germline): DFQATT, SNEGSKA (reference sequence). The CDR3 is 12 amino acids.

The chain links TRBV20-1 to TRBJ2-1, with 7 bases aligning to TRBD2. The length of the CDR3 is 16 residues. From germline, CDR1 is DFQATT and CDR2 SNEGSKA (reference sequence). V lost 3 bases and J lost 4; bases outside the gene matches: 12. The CDR3 bases are TGCAGTGCTAGTGGGCGGGAGAAGAGCTCATACAATGAGCAGTTCTTC. It encodes CSASGREKSSYNEQFF.

In DNA, the CDR3 is TGTGCCAGCAGCCAATCCGGGAGGCCCTACAATGAGCAGTTCTTC. Its protein is CASSQSGRPYNEQFF. The gene calls are TRBV11-2 and TRBJ2-1; 7 bases align to TRBD2. The CDR3 spans 15 residues. The germline gives CDR1 SGHAT, CDR2 FQNNGV. The junction had 6 bases not matched to a gene; V was cut back by 5 bases and J by 2 bases.

This clonotype was recorded at least ten times. V is TRBV11-2 and J is TRBJ2-7; a possible D gene is TRBD1 (6 bases). With 1 base removed from V and 2 bases from J, the gap between germline ends came to 9 bases. Per germline, CDR1 SGHAT and CDR2 FQNNGV. The CDR3 contains 14 residues. The CDR3 protein is CASSLGTGPYEQYF. Here the CDR3 DNA reads TGTGCCAGCAGCTTAGGTACAGGGCCCTACGAGCAGTACTTC. Full variable domain (outside the CDR3, taken from reference TRBV11-2 and TRBJ2-7): EAGVAQSPRYKIIEKRQSVAFWCNPISGHATLYWYQQILGQGPKLLIQFQNNGVVDDSQLPKDRFSAERLKGVDSTLKIQPAKLEDSAVYLCASSLGTGPYEQYFGPGTRLTVT.

The rearrangement uses TRBV29-1 and TRBJ2-7; the D gene is possibly TRBD1 (5 bases). The V gene lost 4 bases and the J gene lost 6 bases, with 13 bases spanning the gap. The CDR3 consists of 12 residues. Germline CDR1 SQVTM, CDR2 ANQGSEA. The CDR3 DNA reads as TGCAGCGTTGGGGCAGGGAAGGGCGAGCAGTACTTC. This sequence encodes CSVGAGKGEQYF.

The sample holds a few counts of this clonotype. The chain recombines TRBV29-1 with TRBJ2-1; TRBD1 matches 7 bases. V was pared by 8 bases and J by 4 bases, with 11 bases of the junction left unmatched. Germline CDR1 SQVTM, CDR2 ANQGSEA. CDR3 length equals 14 residues. Here the CDR3 reads CSLKGARFYNEQFF. The CDR3 DNA is TGCAGCCTTAAGGGGGCTCGATTTTACAATGAGCAGTTCTTC.

The chain joins TRBV13 to TRBJ2-1; 7 nucleotides agree with TRBD2. CDR1 and CDR2 (germline): PRHDT, FYEKMQ (reference sequence). The CDR3 has 17 residues. With V trimmed by 2 bases and J by 2 bases, 9 bases remained unmatched. The CDR3 is CASSLTKTGLAYNEQFF. The CDR3, as DNA: TGTGCCAGCAGCTTAACCAAGACCGGACTAGCCTACAATGAGCAGTTCTTC.

This clonotype was picked up a small number of times. The CDR3 coding sequence is TGTGCCAGCAGTTTGGGAGGGGACTCTATGCTGACCTACACCTTC. Its translation is CASSLGGDSMLTYTF. V gene TRBV28 combines with J gene TRBJ1-2, with D possibly TRBD1 on 5 matching bases. Between the trimmed V and J ends, which lost 3 bases and 10 bases, there was a span of 21 bases. The CDR3 consists of 15 residues. The germline V gene has CDR1 MDHEN and CDR2 SYDVKM.

This clonotype was found many times. This chain uses TRBV5-1 with TRBJ2-1; TRBD2 matches at 13 bases. The germline V gene has CDR1 SGHRS and CDR2 YFSETQ. The junction had 5 bases not matched to a gene; V was cut back by 5 bases and J by 9 bases. This CDR3 has 14 amino acids. The CDR3 is CASRQLAGGGEQFF. CDR3 nucleotide sequence: TGCGCCAGCAGACAACTAGCGGGAGGGGGTGAGCAGTTCTTC.

V usage is TRBV21-1 and J usage is TRBJ2-4; the table's D call TRBD1 went unverified against the DNA. TRBV21-1 is a pseudogene locus. CDR3 length: 10 amino acids. The CDR3 protein is CASTLGQSNF. CDR3 coding DNA: TGTGCCAGCACTCTGGGACAGTCAAACTTC.

As DNA, the CDR3 is TGTGCCAGCGGAGGGATTTTGCAAAAGGCCAACGTCCTGACTTTC. Protein: CASGGILQKANVLTF. This chain connects TRBV12-3 or TRBV12-4 to TRBJ2-6; weak D call: TRBD2 (6 bases). The CDR3 extends over 15 amino acids. Trimming removed 8 bases at V and 6 bases at J, with 17 bases between.

The chain is built from TRBV5-6 and TRBJ1-6, with D maybe TRBD1 (5 bases). This CDR3 spans 15 amino acids. V was pared by 0 bases and J by 6 bases, with 10 bases between. Looked up from germline, CDR1 is SGHDT and CDR2 is YYEEEE. The CDR3 reads CASSLEGRLNSPLHF. As DNA, the CDR3 is TGTGCCAGCAGCTTGGAGGGGAGACTTAATTCACCCCTCCACTTT. Full variable domain (remainder filled in from reference TRBV5-6 and TRBJ1-6): DAGVTQSPTHLIKTRGQQVTLRCSPKSGHDTVSWYQQALGQGPQFIFQYYEEEERQRGNFPDRFSGHQFPNYSSELNVNALLLGDSALYLCASSLEGRLNSPLHFGNGTRLTVT.

The V and J genes are TRBV4-2 and TRBJ1-2; 7 positions match TRBD1. J lost 9 bases, V lost 1 base, and 14 bases had no gene match. CDR1 LGHNA and CDR2 YNFKEQ come from the germline V gene. The CDR3 extends over 16 amino acids. CDR3 region: CASSQAIGTEERSYTF. The CDR3 bases are TGTGCCAGCAGCCAAGCAATAGGGACAGAGGAACGGAGCTACACCTTC.

This clonotype was seen many times. The V gene is TRBV18, the J gene TRBJ1-1; D unclear. Trimming took off 3 bases at V and 0 bases at J, with 11 bases between the two ends. The germline CDR1 and CDR2 sequences are KGHSH and LQKENI. The length of the CDR3 is 15 residues. The CDR3: CASSPTAGVNTEAFF. For the CDR3, the DNA is TGTGCCAGCTCACCCACAGCTGGTGTGAACACTGAAGCTTTCTTT. The variable domain in full, with the rest retrieved from reference TRBV18 and TRBJ1-1, is NAGVMQNPRHLVRRRGQEARLRCSPMKGHSHVYWYRQLPEEGLKFMVYLQKENIIDESGMPKERFSAEFPKEGPSILRIQQVVRGDSAAYFCASSPTAGVNTEAFFGQGTRLTVV.

This clonotype was seen a handful of times. The CDR3 loop is CATSDWGDQPQHF. The CDR3 bases are TGTGCCACCAGTGACTGGGGGGATCAGCCCCAGCATTTT. This rearrangement joins TRBV24-1 to TRBJ1-5, with a weak D call TRBD1 (5 bases). The germline V and J ends were trimmed by 4 bases and 5 bases, with 8 bases remaining between them. The CDR3 extends over 13 amino acids. CDR1 KGHDR and CDR2 SFDVKD come from the germline V gene.

This clonotype was seen many times. V usage is TRBV7-2 and J usage is TRBJ2-3; 8 bases are a match to TRBD1. In germline, CDR1 is SGHTA, CDR2 FQGNSA. The V segment lost 5 bases and the J segment 1 base; nucleotides outside the gene matches: 5. The CDR3 runs to 15 residues. The CDR3 here is CASSATGVGTDTQYF. DNA for the CDR3: TGTGCCAGCAGCGCGACAGGGGTGGGCACAGATACGCAGTATTTT.

This clonotype has ten or more counts. The CDR3 DNA reads as TGTGCCAGCAGCTTAAGGGGACAGAACACCGGGGAGCTGTTTTTT. This gives the protein CASSLRGQNTGELFF. This sequence joins TRBV7-9 and TRBJ2-2; maybe TRBD1 (6 bases). Trimming removed 2 bases from V and 1 base from J, with 8 bases in between. The CDR3 has 15 amino acids. Germline V lookup: CDR1 SEHNR, CDR2 FQNEAQ (reference sequence). Variable domain in full (rest from reference TRBV7-9 and TRBJ2-2): DTGVSQNPRHKITKRGQNVTFRCDPISEHNRLYWYRQTLGQGPEFLTYFQNEAQLEKSRLLSDRFSAERPKGSFSTLEIQRTEQGDSAMYLCASSLRGQNTGELFFGEGSRLTVL.

This rearrangement joins TRBV12-3 or TRBV12-4 to TRBJ2-1; D ambiguous. V was pared by 5 bases and J by 10 bases, with 12 bases between. This CDR3 has 12 amino acids. The CDR3 DNA reads TGTGCCAGCAGTCCCTTAGTGAGAGAGCAGTTCTTC. Protein: CASSPLVREQFF.

This clonotype was counted between two and nine times. The chain couples TRBV2 to TRBJ2-3, with TRBD2 identical over 8 bases. The CDR3 has 15 amino acids. The V gene end was trimmed by 8 bases and the J gene end by 0 bases; junction bases not matched to a gene: 7. Germline values: CDR1 SNHLY, CDR2 FYNNEI. This CDR3 reads CASRVTSGSTDTQYF. The CDR3 bases are TGTGCCAGCCGTGTTACTAGCGGAAGCACAGATACGCAGTATTTT.

In this sample, this clonotype turned up many times. This chain joins TRBV5-1 and TRBJ2-3; D is uncertain. The V gene lost 5 bases and the J gene lost 1 base, with 17 bases spanning the gap. This CDR3 comprises 16 residues. Germline-derived CDR1 and CDR2 are SGHRS and YFSETQ. This CDR3 reads CASSPGRGTGTDTQYF. The CDR3 region has the DNA TGCGCCAGCAGTCCTGGACGTGGTACCGGCACAGATACGCAGTATTTT.

The table lists this clonotype with many counts. The chain uses TRBV5-1 and TRBJ2-6; 8 bases are shared with TRBD1. This CDR3 spans 20 amino acids. Germline V CDR1 and CDR2: SGHRS, YFSETQ. The J segment lost 0 bases and the V segment lost 0 bases, leaving 11 bases of the junction unmatched. The CDR3: CASSLAGGQGSSSGANVLTF. Written as DNA, the CDR3 is TGCGCCAGCAGCTTGGCGGGCGGACAGGGTTCCTCCTCTGGGGCCAACGTCCTGACTTTC. Combining the CDR3 with reference TRBV5-1 and TRBJ2-6 gives the whole variable domain KAGVTQTPRYLIKTRGQQVTLSCSPISGHRSVSWYQQTPGQGLQFLFEYFSETQRNKGNFPGRFSGRQFSNSRSEMNVSTLELGDSALYLCASSLAGGQGSSSGANVLTFGAGSRLTVL.

V and J are TRBV11-1 and TRBJ2-3; the match to TRBD2 covers 9 bases. This CDR3 spans 15 amino acids. Per germline, CDR1 SGHAT and CDR2 FQDESV (reference sequence). V was clipped by 3 bases and J by 2 bases; unmatched bases: 3. DNA of the CDR3: TGTGCCAGCAGCTTTAGCGGGAGATCCACAGATACGCAGTATTTT. Protein product: CASSFSGRSTDTQYF.